Below, 13 T cell receptor beta chains from the same sample are listed, as sequenced in a study of T cell repertoires in cytomegalovirus infection. TCRdb processed the reads anew with MiXCR; each CDR3 protein has one entry. The sample contains hundreds of thousands of distinct CDR3 sequences, roughly 20% of which appear only once. The specimen sequenced was CD8+ T cells from PBMCs. These receptor sequences come from a human donor in good health (CMV status not recorded). Some clones in this sample may be carry-over from other donors' samples.

This clonotype was counted ten times or more. The genes are TRBV7-8 and TRBJ1-1; D gene unclear. The CDR3 loop spans 16 amino acids. Trimming pared 1 base from V and 0 bases from J, leaving 12 bases between. Germline CDR1 and CDR2: SGHVS and FQNEAQ. In DNA, the CDR3 is TGTGCCAGCAGCTTAGAGCCAAGCTTCATGAACACTGAAGCTTTCTTT. Its translation: CASSLEPSFMNTEAFF.

This clonotype was seen more than once but under ten times. The rearrangement links TRBV5-6 to TRBJ1-1; D unclear. The CDR3 runs to 11 residues. The V end was cut by 2 bases, the J end by 5 bases, with 4 bases between. Germline CDR1 and CDR2: SGHDT and YYEEEE. The CDR3 sequence is CASSFATEAFF. CDR3 nucleotides: TGTGCCAGCAGCTTTGCGACTGAAGCTTTCTTT.

The chain couples TRBV9 to TRBJ1-1; perhaps TRBD1 as D (5 bases). CDR1 and CDR2 (germline): SGDLS, YYNGEE. The V end was cut by 3 bases, the J end by 8 bases, with 17 bases between. This CDR3 is 14 amino acids long. The CDR3 DNA sequence: TGTGCCAGCAGCGCGTTAACAGGTACCAACGAAGCTTTCTTT. This sequence encodes CASSALTGTNEAFF.

J is TRBJ1-2 and V is TRBV29-1, with no clear D. The CDR3 covers 11 residues. The V and J ends lost 6 bases and 4 bases respectively, with 9 bases between them. CDR1 SQVTM and CDR2 ANQGSEA come from the germline V gene. CDR3 region: CSVDGSYGYTF. CDR3 DNA sequence: TGCAGCGTGGACGGATCCTATGGCTACACCTTC.

This rearrangement joins TRBV7-9 to TRBJ2-3; either TRBD1 or TRBD2 may fit D (5 bases each). V lost 8 bases and J lost 2, with 17 bases in between. The germline gives CDR1 SEHNR, CDR2 FQNEAQ (reference sequence). This CDR3 contains 15 residues. The CDR3 loop reads CASRGVRVNTDTQYF. Here the CDR3 DNA reads TGTGCCAGCCGGGGCGTCAGAGTGAACACAGATACGCAGTATTTT.

This clonotype was recorded a few times. The V call is TRBV28, the J call TRBJ1-1, with D possibly TRBD1 on 6 matching bases. The CDR3 has 13 residues. Germline V gene lookup returns CDR1 MDHEN and CDR2 SYDVKM. Trimming removed 6 bases from V and 5 bases from J, with 13 bases in between. The CDR3 loop reads CASSPEGETEAFF. CDR3 sequence (DNA): TGTGCCAGCAGCCCCGAGGGGGAAACTGAAGCTTTCTTT.

The chain has TRBV29-1 and TRBJ2-1; 11 positions agree with TRBD1. Germline V CDR1 and CDR2: SQVTM, ANQGSEA. The trim removed 5 bases at V and 3 bases at J, leaving 18 bases unmatched. The CDR3 is 19 residues long. The CDR3 spells CSVTGGDRGFVKNYNEQFF. As DNA, the CDR3 is TGCAGCGTTACGGGAGGGGACAGGGGGTTTGTCAAGAACTACAATGAGCAGTTCTTC.

This clonotype was recorded at least ten times. The chain recombines TRBV7-2 with TRBJ2-1; TRBD1 aligns across 9 bases. J lost 6 bases, V lost 4 bases, and 7 bases had no gene match. Germline-derived CDR1 and CDR2 are SGHTA and FQGNSA. The CDR3 loop spans 15 amino acids. The CDR3 DNA is TGTGCCAGCAGCTCACCAAAGACAGGGGGCAATGAGCAGTTCTTC. It codes for CASSSPKTGGNEQFF.

This clonotype was recorded at least ten times. The rearrangement joins TRBV7-9 to TRBJ2-1, with TRBD1 identical over 7 bases. Germline assignment: CDR1 SEHNR and CDR2 FQNEAQ (reference sequence). V lost 5 bases, J lost 2 bases, and 21 bases stayed unmatched. The CDR3 totals 20 residues. The CDR3 reads CASSTTVAGGLGVPYNEQFF. As DNA, the CDR3 is TGTGCCAGCAGCACAACCGTGGCAGGGGGTCTAGGAGTCCCCTACAATGAGCAGTTCTTC.

This chain connects TRBV11-3 to TRBJ2-3; perhaps TRBD2 as D (7 bases). Germline V gives CDR1 SGHNT, CDR2 YENEEA. The CDR3 is 13 residues long. The ends were cut back, 4 bases at V and 4 bases at J, with 9 bases in the middle. As DNA, the CDR3 is TGTGCCAGCAGCTGGGGGGGGCCAGATACGCAGTATTTT. This codes for CASSWGGPDTQYF.

This chain uses TRBV5-4 with TRBJ2-3; D gene unclear. Germline V CDR1 and CDR2: SGHNT, YYREEE (reference sequence). Trimming left V 0 bases short and J 4 bases short, with 18 bases between. There are 17 residues in the CDR3. Here the CDR3 DNA reads TGTGCCAGCAGCTTGGCCCCGAGTGACCCGGGTCCAGATACGCAGTATTTT. It specifies CASSLAPSDPGPDTQYF.

In this sample, this clonotype turned up a few times. The rearrangement links TRBV7-9 to TRBJ2-1; no clear D. Looked up from germline, CDR1 is SEHNR and CDR2 is FQNEAQ (reference sequence). This CDR3 has 11 amino acids. Trimming stripped 7 bases from V and 8 bases from J, with 9 bases between. The CDR3 is CASITRDEQFF. CDR3 nucleotides: TGTGCCAGCATCACAAGGGATGAGCAGTTCTTC.

The DNA for the CDR3 is TGTGCCAGCGTGTCAGCCAACTACAATGAGCAGTTCTTC. Protein product: CASVSANYNEQFF. V is TRBV6-6 and J is TRBJ2-1; D gene uncertain. V was pared by 8 bases and J by 3 bases, with 11 bases between. The CDR3 totals 13 residues. Germline V gene data show CDR1 as MNHNY and CDR2 as SVGAGI (reference sequence).